Listed below are T cell receptor beta chains from one sample, sequenced in a study of cytomegalovirus exposure and HLA in healthy donors. Some clones are missing from TCRdb's copy, which holds only in-frame ones; the method was immunoSEQ multiplex PCR. The top ten clones hold about 2.7% of a sample with over 150,000 clones, roughly two thirds of them seen once. Sequenced input: PBMCs. The receptors derive from a woman in her thirties in good health and CMV-seronegative. Both conserved end residues are part of each CDR3. Expanded clones get a size class; other rows say once, few or many, or leave the size out.

j_call	clone_size	v_call	cdr3_aa
TRBJ2-2	-	TRBV28	CASEGDLVGELFF
TRBJ1-4	few	TRBV18	CASSPDRGPANEKLFF
TRBJ2-1	-	TRBV25-1	CASSAAGTSGPIYNEQFF
TRBJ1-2	-	TRBV27	CASSSARQGLDGYTF
TRBJ2-1	once	TRBV5-1	CASSLESQRRGPEQFF
TRBJ2-7	once	TRBV10-3	CAIRGGLAGGYGFPHYEQYF
TRBJ2-2	-	TRBV5-6	CASSGLGTRNTGELFF
TRBJ2-7	-	TRBV29-1	CSVESGETYEQYF
TRBJ1-1	-	TRBV9	CASSLSRDRGPGLFTEAFF
TRBJ1-1	-	TRBV7-9	CASSFAGGSPNTEAFF
TRBJ2-1	-	TRBV27	CASSLYLAGGYEQFF
TRBJ1-2	-	TRBV7-9	CASRSGLDGYTF
TRBJ2-4	-	TRBV5-1	CASSTGDGFGIQYF
TRBJ2-7	-	TRBV10-3	CAICPGRPTYEQYF
TRBJ1-1	-	TRBV4-2	CASSQDFGLSNTEAFF
TRBJ2-2	-	TRBV30	CAWSRLAGVTGELFF
TRBJ1-5	-	TRBV19	CASSQTPYGNQPQHF
TRBJ1-2	few	TRBV6-4	CASSRTANNYGYTF
TRBJ2-7	-	TRBV7-2	CASSLGQLQYYEQYF